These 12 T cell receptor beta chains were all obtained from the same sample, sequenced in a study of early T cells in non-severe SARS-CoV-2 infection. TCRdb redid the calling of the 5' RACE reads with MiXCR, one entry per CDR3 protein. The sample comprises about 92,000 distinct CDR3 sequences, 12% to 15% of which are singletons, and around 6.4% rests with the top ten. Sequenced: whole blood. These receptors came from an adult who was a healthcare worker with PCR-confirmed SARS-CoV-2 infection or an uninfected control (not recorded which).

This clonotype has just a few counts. CDR3 sequence (DNA): TGCGCCAGCAGTGAGACAGGGGCCAATGAGCAGTTCTTC. Translation: CASSETGANEQFF. V gene TRBV10-1 combines with J gene TRBJ2-1; 7 bases map to TRBD1. Germline V CDR1 and CDR2: WNHNN, SYGVQD (reference sequence). V dropped 2 bases and J dropped 6; count of bases not matched to a gene: 1. CDR3 length: 13 residues.

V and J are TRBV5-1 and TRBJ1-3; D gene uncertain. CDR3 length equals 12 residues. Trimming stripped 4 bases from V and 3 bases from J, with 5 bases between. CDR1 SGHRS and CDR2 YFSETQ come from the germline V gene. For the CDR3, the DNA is TGCGCCAGCAGCGGGGATGGAAACACCATATATTTT. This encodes CASSGDGNTIYF.

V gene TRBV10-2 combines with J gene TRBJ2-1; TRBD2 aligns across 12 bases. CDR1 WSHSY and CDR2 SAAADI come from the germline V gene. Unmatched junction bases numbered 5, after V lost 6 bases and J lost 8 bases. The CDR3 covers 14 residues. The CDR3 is CASRTSGGTDEQFF. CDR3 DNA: TGCGCCAGCAGGACTAGCGGGGGAACCGATGAGCAGTTCTTC.

The CDR3 protein is CASSYGLAGYFF. The DNA of the CDR3 is TGTGCCAGCAGTTACGGGCTAGCGGGGTATTTCTTC. V usage is TRBV6-2 or TRBV6-3 and J usage is TRBJ2-1, with 9 bases identical to TRBD2. This CDR3 is 12 amino acids long. V was clipped by 2 bases and J by 16 bases; unmatched bases: 6. Germline lookup yields CDR1 MNHEY and CDR2 SVGEGT.

The CDR3 nucleotides read TGTGCCAGCAGCCCCGGGCCGGCCTACGAGCAGTACTTC. As protein: CASSPGPAYEQYF. V and J are TRBV11-3 and TRBJ2-7; D gene ambiguous. This CDR3 has 13 residues. Germline assignment: CDR1 SGHNT and CDR2 YENEEA. The ends were cut back, 5 bases at V and 2 bases at J, with 10 bases in the middle.

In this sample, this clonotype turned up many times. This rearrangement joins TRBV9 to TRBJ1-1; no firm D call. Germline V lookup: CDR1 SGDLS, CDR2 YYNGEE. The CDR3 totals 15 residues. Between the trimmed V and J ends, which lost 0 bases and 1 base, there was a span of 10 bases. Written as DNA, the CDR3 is TGTGCCAGCAGCGTAGATATTGGGAGGAACACTGAAGCTTTCTTT. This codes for CASSVDIGRNTEAFF.

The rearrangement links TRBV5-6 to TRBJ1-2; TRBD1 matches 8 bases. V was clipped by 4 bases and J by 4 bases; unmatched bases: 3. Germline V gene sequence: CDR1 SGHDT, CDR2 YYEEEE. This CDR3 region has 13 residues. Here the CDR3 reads CASSADRAYGYTF. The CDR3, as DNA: TGTGCCAGCAGCGCGGACAGGGCCTATGGCTACACCTTC. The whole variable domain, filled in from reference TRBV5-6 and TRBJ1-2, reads DAGVTQSPTHLIKTRGQQVTLRCSPKSGHDTVSWYQQALGQGPQFIFQYYEEEERQRGNFPDRFSGHQFPNYSSELNVNALLLGDSALYLCASSADRAYGYTFGSGTRLTVV.

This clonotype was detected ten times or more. Here the CDR3 DNA reads TGCGCCAGCAGCTTGGTGTCACTGAACACCGGGGAGCTGTTTTTT. It encodes CASSLVSLNTGELFF. The rearrangement links TRBV5-1 to TRBJ2-2, with D unresolved. The CDR3 is 15 residues long. Germline V gene lookup returns CDR1 SGHRS and CDR2 YFSETQ. With 0 bases removed from V and 1 base from J, the gap between germline ends came to 7 bases.

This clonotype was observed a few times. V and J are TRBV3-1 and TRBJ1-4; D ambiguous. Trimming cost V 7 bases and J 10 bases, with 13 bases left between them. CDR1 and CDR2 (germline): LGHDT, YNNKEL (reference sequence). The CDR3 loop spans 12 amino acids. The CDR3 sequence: CASNQPPGKLFF. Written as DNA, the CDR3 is TGTGCCAGCAACCAGCCCCCCGGAAAACTGTTTTTT. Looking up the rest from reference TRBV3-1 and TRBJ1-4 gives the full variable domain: DTAVSQTPKYLVTQMGNDKSIKCEQNLGHDTMYWYKQDSKKFLKIMFSYNNKELIINETVPNRFSPKSPDKAHLNLHINSLELGDSAVYFCASNQPPGKLFFGSGTQLSVL.

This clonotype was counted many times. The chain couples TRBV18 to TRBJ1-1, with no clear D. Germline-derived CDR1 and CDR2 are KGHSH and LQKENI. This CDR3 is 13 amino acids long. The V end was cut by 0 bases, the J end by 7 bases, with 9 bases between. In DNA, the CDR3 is TGTGCCAGCTCACCACCTACCTGGAATGAAGCTTTCTTT. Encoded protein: CASSPPTWNEAFF.

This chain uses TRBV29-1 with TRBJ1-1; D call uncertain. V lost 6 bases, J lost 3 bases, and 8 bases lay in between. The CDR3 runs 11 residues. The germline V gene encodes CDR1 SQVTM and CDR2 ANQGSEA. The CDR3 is CSVAGDTEAFF. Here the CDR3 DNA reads TGCAGCGTAGCCGGGGACACTGAAGCTTTCTTT.

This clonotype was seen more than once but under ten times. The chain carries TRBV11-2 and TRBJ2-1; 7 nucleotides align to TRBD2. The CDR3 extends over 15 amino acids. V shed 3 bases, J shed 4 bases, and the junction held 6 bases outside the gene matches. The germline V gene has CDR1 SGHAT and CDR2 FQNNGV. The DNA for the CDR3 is TGTGCCAGCAGCTTTTTGTCTAGCGGTTACAATGAGCAGTTCTTC. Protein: CASSFLSSGYNEQFF. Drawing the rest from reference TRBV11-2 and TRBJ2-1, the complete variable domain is EAGVAQSPRYKIIEKRQSVAFWCNPISGHATLYWYQQILGQGPKLLIQFQNNGVVDDSQLPKDRFSAERLKGVDSTLKIQPAKLEDSAVYLCASSFLSSGYNEQFFGPGTRLTVL.